This T cell receptor beta chain was retrieved from a study of control samples from healthy donors and cancer patients. The data were produced by immunoSEQ multiplex PCR, yet TCRdb's version contains in-frame clones alone and is incomplete. The repertoire consists of approximately 130,000 clones, with more than 75% occurring once and the leading ten covering about 8.7%. Germline values: CDR1 SEHNR, CDR2 FQNEAQ (reference sequence). The V and J ends lost 4 bases and 0 bases respectively, with 12 bases between them. This CDR3 is built from 15 residues. Material for sequencing was blood. The receptor comes from a man aged 40-49 years in good health. The chain is built from TRBV7-9 and TRBJ2-5; tentatively, D is TRBD1 (6 bases). The DNA of the CDR3 is TGTGCCAGCAGCTCGTTGACAGGCCACCAAGAGACCCAGTACTTC. It is translated as CASSSLTGHQETQYF.